This passage covers 32 T cell receptor beta chains from one sample sequenced in a study of identical twins listed by TCRdb under 2016. The library relied on 5' RACE. Sequencer: Illumina HiSeq 2000. The raw public reads went through TCRdb reprocessing: fastp at Q25, MiXCR clone calling, in-frame beta chains kept. CDR3 protein duplicates are merged, each entry listing the most common genes and DNA. Across this sample there are under 250,000 distinct CDR3 sequences, with 6.5% to 8.5% seen only once. The biggest ten clones account for less than 2% of the sample. These data were likewise used in another study, on yellow fever vaccine responses in identical twins.

Sequenced material: memory (CD45RO+) T cells sorted from blood. The sample's cell subset or site label is to be understood as: CD45RO+ enriched T cells. Every receptor here comes from a woman aged 18-35 years in good health.

This clonotype was counted only a few times. This chain connects TRBV11-3 to TRBJ2-7, with TRBD1 matching over 9 bases. The CDR3 has 15 amino acids. Germline V gene lookup returns CDR1 SGHNT and CDR2 YENEEA. With V trimmed by 5 bases and J by 2 bases, 7 bases remained unmatched. CDR3 amino acids: CASSQETGGTYEQYF. The CDR3 bases are TGTGCCAGCAGCCAAGAGACAGGGGGTACCTACGAGCAGTACTTC.

This clonotype was recorded at least ten times. The germline gene is not matched at one end of the junction; a read error may be the cause. This chain connects TRBV7-7 to TRBJ2-3; D possibly corresponds to TRBD2 (6 bases). This CDR3 region has 13 residues. Per the germline V gene, CDR1 is SSHAT and CDR2 is FNYEAQ (reference sequence). The CDR3 DNA sequence: TGTGCTAGCAGCTTAGGACCTAGCGCCACGCAGTATTTT. Translation: CASSLGPSATQYF.

At least ten counts were recorded for this clonotype. CDR3 sequence (DNA): TGCGCCAGCAGCTTGGGGACACTCACCCTCCTTGGGCATGGCTACACCTTC. It yields the protein CASSLGTLTLLGHGYTF. V is TRBV5-1 and J is TRBJ1-2; maybe TRBD1 (5 bases). This CDR3 comprises 17 residues. The ends were cut back, 0 bases at V and 6 bases at J, with 21 bases in the middle. Germline CDR1 reads SGHRS; CDR2 reads YFSETQ.

This clonotype was seen a handful of times. The chain uses TRBV4-1 and TRBJ2-6, with 16 bases matching TRBD2. The CDR3 covers 19 residues. CDR1 is MGHRA and CDR2 is YSYEKL in the germline V gene. V was clipped by 2 bases and J by 2 bases; unmatched bases: 3. For the CDR3, the DNA is TGCGCCAGCAGCCAAAGGGGACTAGCGGGAGGGACTGGGGCCAACGTCCTGACTTTC. This gives the protein CASSQRGLAGGTGANVLTF.

This sequence joins TRBV2 and TRBJ2-1, with 9 bases aligning to TRBD2. The CDR3 is 16 residues long. Trimming cost V 4 bases and J 4 bases; bases outside gene matches: 8. The V gene's germline CDR1 is SNHLY and CDR2 FYNNEI. For the CDR3, the DNA is TGTGCCAGCAGTGGAGGTCGAGCGGGGGGTTACAATGAGCAGTTCTTC. It codes for CASSGGRAGGYNEQFF. Filled out from reference TRBV2 and TRBJ2-1, the complete variable domain reads EPEVTQTPSHQVTQMGQEVILRCVPISNHLYFYWYRQILGQKVEFLVSFYNNEISEKSEIFDDQFSVERPDGSNFTLKIRSTKLEDSAMYFCASSGGRAGGYNEQFFGPGTRLTVL.

This clonotype was picked up many times. The chain joins TRBV7-3 to TRBJ1-2; D is possibly TRBD1 (5 bases). Germline CDR1 SGHTA, CDR2 FQGTGA. This CDR3 is built from 13 residues. V lost 3 bases to trimming and J lost 4 bases, with 9 bases between them. CDR3 in amino acids: CASSFRGGYGYTF. In DNA, the CDR3 is TGTGCCAGCAGCTTTCGCGGGGGCTATGGCTACACCTTC.

The genes are TRBV6-5 and TRBJ2-5; D gene uncertain. The germline V gene encodes CDR1 MNHEY and CDR2 SVGAGI. This CDR3 is built from 14 residues. V shed 3 bases and J shed 2 bases, with 10 bases lying between them. The CDR3 here is CASSYDHIQETQYF. The CDR3 DNA is TGTGCCAGCAGTTATGATCATATACAAGAGACCCAGTACTTC.

This chain joins TRBV3-1 and TRBJ2-5; D is unclear. Germline CDR1 LGHDT, CDR2 YNNKEL (reference sequence). V was trimmed by 5 bases and J by 4 bases, leaving 17 bases between them. CDR3 length: 15 amino acids. CDR3 amino acids: CASSYSPGRGETQYF. Here the CDR3 DNA reads TGTGCCAGCAGCTACAGCCCCGGTCGTGGAGAGACCCAGTACTTC.

In its sample, this clonotype was seen a few times. The chain employs TRBV5-1 and TRBJ2-7; tentatively, D is TRBD1 (5 bases). The CDR3 loop spans 14 amino acids. V shed 4 bases and J shed 4 bases, with 15 bases lying between them. Germline V gene lookup returns CDR1 SGHRS and CDR2 YFSETQ. The CDR3 spells CASSPQGSSYEQYF. In DNA form, the CDR3 reads TGCGCCAGCAGCCCTCAGGGTAGCTCTTACGAGCAGTACTTC.

This clonotype was seen more than once but under ten times. The chain recombines TRBV5-4 with TRBJ1-1; D gene uncertain. CDR1 SGHNT and CDR2 YYREEE come from the germline V gene (reference sequence). The length of the CDR3 is 15 residues. V lost 1 base, J lost 2 bases, and 12 bases lay in between. The CDR3 nucleotides are TGTGCCAGCAGCTTGAGGGCGCGCGGTAACACTGAAGCTTTCTTT. Protein product: CASSLRARGNTEAFF. Complete variable domain (other parts from reference TRBV5-4 and TRBJ1-1): ETGVTQSPTHLIKTRGQQVTLRCSSQSGHNTVSWYQQALGQGPQFIFQYYREEENGRGNFPPRFSGLQFPNYSSELNVNALELDDSALYLCASSLRARGNTEAFFGQGTRLTVV.

This clonotype has just a few counts. The rearrangement joins TRBV7-9 to TRBJ1-1, with D possibly TRBD1 on 5 matching bases. CDR3 length: 14 residues. V lost 5 bases, J lost 6 bases, and 16 bases lay in between. Germline V gene data show CDR1 as SEHNR and CDR2 as FQNEAQ (reference sequence). CDR3 DNA sequence: TGTGCCAGCAGCCGAGGGACCGCGCCCGCTGAAGCTTTCTTT. Amino acid sequence: CASSRGTAPAEAFF. The variable domain in full, completed from reference TRBV7-9 and TRBJ1-1, reads DTGVSQNPRHKITKRGQNVTFRCDPISEHNRLYWYRQTLGQGPEFLTYFQNEAQLEKSRLLSDRFSAERPKGSFSTLEIQRTEQGDSAMYLCASSRGTAPAEAFFGQGTRLTVV.

This clonotype was seen a few times. V is TRBV6-2 or TRBV6-3 and J is TRBJ2-1, with 7 bases identical to TRBD2. The CDR3 runs 15 residues. J gave up 3 bases and V 6 bases, and 8 bases lay outside the gene matches. The germline V gene encodes CDR1 MNHEY and CDR2 SVGEGT. The CDR3 sequence is CASSPGLVRYNEQFF. DNA for the CDR3: TGTGCCAGCAGCCCCGGACTAGTCCGCTACAATGAGCAGTTCTTC.

This clonotype was picked up many times. The genes are TRBV7-2 and TRBJ2-1, with a tentative D call TRBD2 (6 bases). Germline CDR1 SGHTA, CDR2 FQGNSA. V was pared by 0 bases and J by 2 bases, with 11 bases between. This CDR3 comprises 16 residues. The CDR3 sequence: CASSLAGGLPYNEQFF. The CDR3 coding sequence is TGTGCCAGCAGCTTAGCTGGGGGGTTGCCCTACAATGAGCAGTTCTTC. Using reference TRBV7-2 and TRBJ2-1 for the parts outside the CDR3, the full variable domain is GAGVSQSPSNKVTEKGKDVELRCDPISGHTALYWYRQSLGQGLEFLIYFQGNSAPDKSGLPSDRFSAERTGGSVSTLTIQRTQQEDSAVYLCASSLAGGLPYNEQFFGPGTRLTVL.

In this sample, this clonotype turned up a few times. V and J are TRBV29-1 and TRBJ2-3; unclear D gene. Germline values: CDR1 SQVTM, CDR2 ANQGSEA. CDR3 length: 13 amino acids. The V gene lost 3 bases and the J gene lost 0 bases, with 7 bases spanning the gap. CDR3 loop: CSVDTGSTDTQYF. The DNA for the CDR3 is TGCAGCGTTGATACCGGAAGCACAGATACGCAGTATTTT.

This clonotype was detected many times. The V gene is TRBV5-1, the J gene TRBJ2-3, with 7 bases matching TRBD2. After removal of 3 bases from V and 1 base from J, the junction contained 14 bases not matched to a gene. Germline CDR1 and CDR2: SGHRS and YFSETQ. The CDR3 is 18 amino acids. CDR3 residues: CASSYEASGTLGTDTQYF. The CDR3 bases are TGCGCCAGCAGCTATGAGGCTAGCGGAACTTTAGGCACAGATACGCAGTATTTT.

The chain has TRBV4-3 and TRBJ2-7; 10 bases are shared with TRBD2. Germline V gene sequence: CDR1 LGHNA, CDR2 YSLEER. The CDR3 contains 14 residues. Trimming took 4 bases from V and 7 from J; bases not matched to a gene: 7. CDR3 residues: CASSLLAGGGEQYF. The CDR3, as DNA: TGCGCCAGCAGCCTTTTAGCGGGAGGTGGGGAGCAGTACTTC.

This clonotype was seen many times. The V and J genes are TRBV7-2 and TRBJ2-2; 10 nucleotides agree with TRBD2. This CDR3 contains 15 residues. Germline values: CDR1 SGHTA, CDR2 FQGNSA. Losses at the gene ends were 4 bases for V and 1 base for J; bases not matched to a gene: 0. The CDR3 region has the DNA TGTGCCAGCAGCTGGACTAGCGGGAACACCGGGGAGCTGTTTTTT. Translation gives CASSWTSGNTGELFF.

In this sample, this clonotype turned up a few times. V gene TRBV5-4 combines with J gene TRBJ1-2; a weak D match, TRBD1 (6 bases). Per germline, CDR1 SGHNT and CDR2 YYREEE (reference sequence). Trimming removed 3 bases at V and 4 bases at J, with 13 bases between. CDR3 size: 14 residues. In nucleotides, the CDR3 is TGTGCCAGCAGCTGGGCGGGGGCAGGCTATGGCTACACCTTC. It encodes CASSWAGAGYGYTF.

This clonotype was counted many times. The chain couples TRBV7-9 to TRBJ1-1; D is ambiguous. V was clipped by 4 bases and J by 6 bases, with 15 bases between them. CDR1 is SEHNR, CDR2 FQNEAQ, per germline (reference sequence). The CDR3 runs 14 residues. The CDR3 DNA sequence: TGTGCCAGCAGCTCGGGTCAGCTTTATGCTGAAGCTTTCTTT. Its translation is CASSSGQLYAEAFF.

This clonotype turned up a few times. V usage is TRBV30 and J usage is TRBJ2-3; no firm D call. Per germline, CDR1 GTSNPN and CDR2 SVGIG (reference sequence). The CDR3 is 14 amino acids. The ends were cut back, 7 bases at V and 2 bases at J, with 16 bases in the middle. The CDR3 sequence is CASTRRSDTDTQYF. The DNA of the CDR3 is TGTGCCTCAACCCGCAGGTCGGACACAGATACGCAGTATTTT.

Comments on this clonotype: A much larger clone lies a single base off, so this may be a read error. This CDR3 reads CATSPTENTEAFF. CDR3 bases: TGTGCCACCAGTCCTACAGAGAACACTGAAGCTTTCTTT. The rearrangement joins TRBV12-3 or TRBV12-4 to TRBJ1-1; D is unresolved. The CDR3 covers 13 residues.

This clonotype occurred many times. This sequence joins TRBV7-2 and TRBJ2-7; 10 bases map to TRBD2. This CDR3 is 15 amino acids long. Germline V gives CDR1 SGHTA, CDR2 FQGNSA. V dropped 6 bases and J dropped 2; count of bases not matched to a gene: 7. For the CDR3, the DNA is TGTGCCAGCAGTCAGACCGGGACTAGCGCCTACGAGCAGTACTTC. The encoded protein is CASSQTGTSAYEQYF.

This clonotype was detected a few times. The rearrangement uses TRBV7-9 and TRBJ1-3, with TRBD1 matching 8 bases. Germline CDR1 is SEHNR and CDR2 is FQNEAQ (reference sequence). J lost 2 bases, V lost 4 bases, and 4 bases had no gene match. The length of the CDR3 is 15 residues. The CDR3 region is CASSSADRAGNTIYF. The CDR3 DNA is TGTGCCAGCAGCTCCGCGGACAGGGCTGGAAACACCATATATTTT.

Turning to this clonotype: This could be a read error, since a much larger clone is one nucleotide away. V gene TRBV3-1 combines with J gene TRBJ1-6; D possibly corresponds to TRBD1 (5 bases). The germline CDR1 and CDR2 sequences are LGHDT and YNNKEL (reference sequence). CDR3 size: 15 residues. CDR3 loop: CASCQGTGRSSPLHF. CDR3 DNA: TGTGCCAGCTGCCAGGGCACCGGGAGAAGTTCACCCCTCCACTTT.

This clonotype was detected ten times or more. The V gene is TRBV25-1, the J gene TRBJ2-2, with D hard to call. The CDR3 runs 13 residues. Trimming removed 2 bases from V and 5 bases from J, with 6 bases in between. Germline V gives CDR1 MGHDK, CDR2 SYGVNS. In DNA, the CDR3 is TGTGCCAGCAGTGAAGTGGTGACCGGGGAGCTGTTTTTT. Translation: CASSEVVTGELFF.

The V and J genes are TRBV11-2 and TRBJ1-5; TRBD1 agrees at 8 bases. Germline CDR1 reads SGHAT; CDR2 reads FQNNGV. The J segment lost 4 bases and the V segment lost 4 bases, leaving 9 bases of the junction unmatched. CDR3 length: 16 amino acids. CDR3 region: CASSSDSGGGNQPQHF. The CDR3 coding sequence is TGTGCCAGCAGCTCGGATTCAGGGGGCGGGAATCAGCCCCAGCATTTT.

The sample holds many counts of this clonotype. The rearrangement uses TRBV5-1 and TRBJ2-7; no clear D. Trimming removed 3 bases at V and 4 bases at J, with 14 bases between. The CDR3 extends over 14 amino acids. Germline V gene data show CDR1 as SGHRS and CDR2 as YFSETQ. CDR3 DNA sequence: TGCGCCAGCAGCTCGGCAGAAATCCGATACGAGCAGTACTTC. Translated: CASSSAEIRYEQYF.

Ten or more counts support this clonotype. The V and J genes are TRBV4-2 and TRBJ2-3; 10 bases fit TRBD2. This CDR3 contains 18 residues. V shed 0 bases, J shed 5 bases, and the junction held 11 bases outside the gene matches. CDR1 and CDR2 from the germline V gene are LGHNA and YNFKEQ. The CDR3, as DNA: TGTGCCAGCAGCCAAGAAGTTACTAGCGGGACCGCAGGAGATACGCAGTATTTT. It codes for CASSQEVTSGTAGDTQYF.

This clonotype was counted many times. The chain has TRBV12-3 or TRBV12-4 and TRBJ2-1, with a weak D call TRBD2 (6 bases). The V and J ends lost 2 bases and 12 bases respectively, with 23 bases between them. The CDR3 length is 16 residues. The CDR3 loop reads CASSLRAQAHFGGQFF. The CDR3 bases are TGTGCCAGCAGTTTACGGGCCCAGGCGCACTTCGGGGGGCAGTTCTTC.

A few counts support this clonotype. V gene TRBV20-1 combines with J gene TRBJ2-7, with D perhaps matching TRBD1 or TRBD2 (7 bases each). The CDR3 length is 14 residues. Trimming shortened V by 0 bases and J by 6 bases, and 15 bases separated the two germline ends. Germline-derived CDR1 and CDR2 are DFQATT and SNEGSKA (reference sequence). This CDR3 is CSARDHRGGSEQYF. CDR3 bases: TGCAGTGCTAGAGACCACAGGGGAGGGTCCGAGCAGTACTTC.

This clonotype was observed at least ten times. The CDR3 loop is CASSLVGQVPTYEQYF. DNA of the CDR3: TGTGCCAGCAGCTTAGTCGGCCAGGTCCCCACCTACGAGCAGTACTTC. This chain connects TRBV7-9 to TRBJ2-7; D gene uncertain. This CDR3 has 16 amino acids. The germline CDR1 and CDR2 sequences are SEHNR and FQNEAQ (reference sequence). V lost 1 base and J lost 2, with 15 bases in between. The whole variable domain, remainder taken from reference TRBV7-9 and TRBJ2-7, is DTGVSQNPRHKITKRGQNVTFRCDPISEHNRLYWYRQTLGQGPEFLTYFQNEAQLEKSRLLSDRFSAERPKGSFSTLEIQRTEQGDSAMYLCASSLVGQVPTYEQYFGPGTRLTVT.

In its sample, this clonotype was seen many times. The CDR3 sequence: CATSDWGWETQYF. The CDR3 coding sequence is TGTGCCACCAGTGATTGGGGGTGGGAGACCCAGTACTTC. The chain is built from TRBV24-1 and TRBJ2-5; perhaps D is TRBD1 or TRBD2 (5 bases each). The CDR3 is 13 amino acids. Germline V gives CDR1 KGHDR, CDR2 SFDVKD. The V end was cut by 2 bases, the J end by 5 bases, with 8 bases between.